This T cell receptor beta chain was observed in a study of CD8+ T cells in alopecia areata. Study results and caveats: Clonality was higher in lesional than normal scalp, especially in alopecia totalis/universalis. The study found TCR sharing across patients less clear than in mice, possibly for HLA reasons.

For this clone: Antigen specificity is unknown.

Extracted RNA was reverse transcribed, and the resulting cDNA served as sequencing template. Sequenced by immunoSEQ multiplex PCR; TCRdb stores in-frame clones only, minus some. The sample lists 150,000 to 200,000 clones, around 71% occurring once. PBMCs, the starting material, were the source of sorted CD4+ and CD8+ T cells. The CDR3 is 15 amino acids. The germline CDR1 and CDR2 sequences are SGDLS and YYNGEE. Trimming removed 4 bases from V and 3 bases from J, with 16 bases in between. This receptor was obtained from a human donor with alopecia areata. This chain links TRBV9 with TRBJ1-1; D remains unclear. Specimen: CD8+ T cells sorted from blood, collected at week 0. CDR3 sequence reads: CASSHPVGSHTEAFF. Written as DNA, the CDR3 is TGTGCCAGCAGCCACCCGGTGGGGTCTCACACTGAAGCTTTCTTT.